The clone carrying this T cell receptor beta chain showed up just a few times. Its antigen remains unidentified. The CDR3 has 18 residues. Germline CDR1 MDHEN, CDR2 SYDVKM. V dropped 3 bases and J dropped 0 bases, with 18 bases sitting between them. The sample belongs to a study of response to subunit inactivated influenza vaccine. Findings and limits, study-wide: T cells newly recruited by each seasonal influenza vaccination are few, the authors suggested.

TCRdb re-called the RT-PCR reads through MiXCR, storing one row per CDR3 protein. Among 500,000 to 650,000 distinct CDR3 sequences listed, 7.5% to 8.5% were seen once. The clonotype comes from a man aged 45 to 75 who received an inactivated influenza vaccine. The specimen comprised PBMCs from blood, sampled roughly 24 months after vaccination. This chain links TRBV28 with TRBJ2-1; D possibly corresponds to TRBD1 (6 bases). This CDR3 reads CASSFDRFPTGSYNEQFF. CDR3 nucleotides: TGTGCCAGCAGTTTCGACAGGTTTCCTACCGGCTCCTACAATGAGCAGTTCTTC.